Listed here are 17 T cell receptor beta chains from one sample, sequenced in a study of blood T cell repertoires in COVID-19 (dated by TCRdb to about 2020). The receptor library was made with the immunoSEQ multiplex PCR assay. TCRdb re-hosts the immuneACCESS table, in-frame sequences only. Its copies lack some clones; in the studies checked, an unresolved V gene accounts for under half of them, and the cause for the rest is not known. In all, the sample holds just over 150,000 clones, and approximately 92% of those were seen once. The ten largest clones add up to over 3.5% of the sample. Input material: peripheral blood. These TCRs come from a woman between 50 and 59 years old with acute or convalescent COVID-19.

The rearrangement links TRBV15 to TRBJ1-5; a possible D gene is TRBD1 (6 bases). With 3 bases removed from V and 8 bases from J, the gap between germline ends came to 14 bases. The CDR3 loop spans 14 amino acids. Looked up from germline, CDR1 is LNHNV and CDR2 is YYDKDF (reference sequence). CDR3 nucleotide sequence: TGTGCCACCAGCAGCCTCCAGGGGCCGAAGCCCCAGCATTTT. Its translation is CATSSLQGPKPQHF.

The chain joins TRBV28 to TRBJ1-2; 9 nucleotides match TRBD1. V gave up 6 bases and J gave up 7 bases; unmatched junction bases: 9. Germline CDR1 and CDR2: MDHEN and SYDVKM. CDR3 length equals 14 residues. The CDR3 is CASSSPGQGGGYTF. CDR3 coding DNA: TGTGCCAGCAGCTCCCCGGGACAGGGTGGTGGCTACACCTTC.

The chain is built from TRBV12-5 and TRBJ2-2; 10 bases line up with TRBD1. V lost 0 bases to trimming and J lost 9 bases; unmatched junction nucleotides: 10. Germline lookup yields CDR1 LGHNT and CDR2 FRNRAP. This CDR3 is built from 17 residues. This chain's CDR3 is CASGLVGLGTGVRELFF. Written as DNA, the CDR3 is TGTGCTAGTGGTTTGGTAGGACTGGGGACAGGGGTCCGGGAGCTGTTTTTT.

The CDR3 DNA reads as TGTGCCAGCAGTGCAGGGGTCGTGGAGACCCAGTACTTC. Translation gives CASSAGVVETQYF. V usage is TRBV9 and J usage is TRBJ2-5, with a tentative D call TRBD1 (6 bases). The CDR3 extends over 13 amino acids. V dropped 5 bases and J dropped 5 bases, with 13 bases sitting between them. The germline V gene has CDR1 SGDLS and CDR2 YYNGEE.

V is TRBV7-9 and J is TRBJ2-2, with 8 bases aligning to TRBD2. Germline lookup yields CDR1 SEHNR and CDR2 FQNEAQ (reference sequence). With V trimmed by 5 bases and J by 6 bases, 8 bases remained unmatched. This CDR3 comprises 15 residues. CDR3 residues: CASSPSAGVSGELFF. The CDR3 nucleotides read TGTGCCAGCAGCCCATCAGCGGGAGTGTCCGGGGAGCTGTTTTTT. The full variable domain, with the rest looked up from reference TRBV7-9 and TRBJ2-2, is DTGVSQNPRHKITKRGQNVTFRCDPISEHNRLYWYRQTLGQGPEFLTYFQNEAQLEKSRLLSDRFSAERPKGSFSTLEIQRTEQGDSAMYLCASSPSAGVSGELFFGEGSRLTVL.

This clone appeared a single time. The rearrangement links TRBV28 to TRBJ1-4; D gene uncertain. V was cut by 10 bases and J by 2 bases, with 11 bases left in between. The CDR3 extends over 13 amino acids. CDR1 and CDR2 (germline): MDHEN, SYDVKM. DNA for the CDR3: TGTGCCACAAAAGAGGTCACTAATGAAAAACTGTTTTTT. It is translated as CATKEVTNEKLFF.

This clone was observed once. The chain employs TRBV24-1 and TRBJ2-5, with D perhaps TRBD1 (6 bases). This CDR3 contains 14 residues. V lost 12 bases, J lost 3 bases, and 19 bases lay in between. Germline V gene lookup returns CDR1 KGHDR and CDR2 SFDVKD. CDR3 nucleotide sequence: TGTGCCCCCCGATGGCAGGGGAGAGAAGAGACCCAGTACTTC. Translated, it gives CAPRWQGREETQYF.

This clone appeared once. The chain uses TRBV28 and TRBJ2-1; 9 nucleotides match TRBD2. This CDR3 is built from 15 residues. After removal of 5 bases from V and 7 bases from J, the junction contained 9 bases not matched to a gene. CDR1 is MDHEN, CDR2 SYDVKM, per germline. The CDR3 DNA reads TGTGCCAGCAGTCCTCTTGCGGGAGGGGAGAATGAGCAGTTCTTC. It encodes CASSPLAGGENEQFF.

CDR3 sequence reads: CASGPGLLSSTYEQYF. CDR3 coding DNA: TGTGCTAGTGGCCCAGGACTACTATCATCGACCTACGAGCAGTACTTC. The J gene is TRBJ2-7, the V gene TRBV12-5, with a possible D match to TRBD2 (6 bases). CDR1 is LGHNT, CDR2 FRNRAP, per germline. CDR3 length equals 16 residues. With 6 bases removed from V and 2 bases from J, the gap between germline ends came to 20 bases. Variable domain in full (rest from reference TRBV12-5 and TRBJ2-7): DARVTQTPRHKVTEMGQEVTMRCQPILGHNTVFWYRQTMMQGLELLAYFRNRAPLDDSGMPKDRFSAEMPDATLATLKIQPSEPRDSAVYFCASGPGLLSSTYEQYFGPGTRLTVT.

The J gene is TRBJ1-5, the V gene TRBV30, with D tentatively TRBD1 (5 bases). In germline, CDR1 is GTSNPN, CDR2 SVGIG (reference sequence). Trimming took off 2 bases at V and 7 bases at J, with 15 bases between the two ends. CDR3 length: 14 amino acids. For the CDR3, the DNA is TGTGCCTGGAGTCCCCGACAGAGGCACCAGCCCCAGCATTTT. It translates to CAWSPRQRHQPQHF.

The rearrangement links TRBV7-2 to TRBJ2-3; 7 bases line up with TRBD2. Germline V gene lookup returns CDR1 SGHTA and CDR2 FQGNSA. J lost 5 bases, V lost 5 bases, and 7 bases had no gene match. This CDR3 comprises 14 residues. This CDR3 is CASSLGLDLDTQYF. DNA of the CDR3: TGTGCCAGCAGCCTAGGACTAGACTTAGATACGCAGTATTTT.

V is TRBV30 and J is TRBJ1-1, with a tentative D call TRBD1 (5 bases). V gave up 1 base and J gave up 0 bases, with 15 bases separating them. The CDR3 contains 16 residues. Germline CDR1 GTSNPN, CDR2 SVGIG (reference sequence). The CDR3 protein is CAWSGLGGSLNTEAFF. CDR3 DNA: TGTGCCTGGAGTGGTCTCGGGGGAAGTCTGAACACTGAAGCTTTCTTT.

This chain uses TRBV6-6 with TRBJ2-7, with no clear D. With 3 bases removed from V and 2 bases from J, the gap between germline ends came to 8 bases. The CDR3 totals 13 residues. Germline-derived CDR1 and CDR2 are MNHNY and SVGAGI (reference sequence). Here the CDR3 reads CASSYPPAYEQYF. The CDR3 DNA reads TGTGCCAGCAGTTATCCCCCAGCCTACGAGCAGTACTTC.

The chain joins TRBV6-5 to TRBJ2-1; D unresolved. The CDR3 is 13 residues long. Germline V CDR1 and CDR2: MNHEY, SVGAGI. V was pared by 6 bases and J by 9 bases, with 15 bases between. The CDR3: CASRATWSGEQFF. The CDR3 nucleotides read TGTGCCAGCAGGGCAACTTGGTCGGGTGAGCAGTTCTTC.

The rearrangement uses TRBV9 and TRBJ2-7; 7 bases agree with TRBD2. V lost 4 bases and J lost 6; bases outside the gene matches: 10. Germline CDR1 and CDR2: SGDLS and YYNGEE. This CDR3 is 14 amino acids long. CDR3 nucleotides: TGTGCCAGCAGCCCCGGGGGGAAGGTAAGCGAGCAGTACTTC. Protein: CASSPGGKVSEQYF.

The table lists this clone with a few counts. The chain has TRBV12-3 or TRBV12-4 and TRBJ1-2; the D is unclear. Trimming pared 1 base from V and 7 bases from J, leaving 7 bases between. The CDR3 has 12 amino acids. Here the CDR3 reads CASSLGSAGYTF. As DNA, the CDR3 is TGTGCCAGCAGTTTAGGTAGTGCTGGCTACACCTTC.

This chain joins TRBV21-1 and TRBJ1-4. TRBV21-1 is flagged as a pseudogene. This CDR3 has 14 residues. In DNA, the CDR3 is TGTGCCAGCAGCAAACGAGGCGGGGTAGGAAAACTGTTTTTT. Its translation: CASSKRGGVGKLFF.